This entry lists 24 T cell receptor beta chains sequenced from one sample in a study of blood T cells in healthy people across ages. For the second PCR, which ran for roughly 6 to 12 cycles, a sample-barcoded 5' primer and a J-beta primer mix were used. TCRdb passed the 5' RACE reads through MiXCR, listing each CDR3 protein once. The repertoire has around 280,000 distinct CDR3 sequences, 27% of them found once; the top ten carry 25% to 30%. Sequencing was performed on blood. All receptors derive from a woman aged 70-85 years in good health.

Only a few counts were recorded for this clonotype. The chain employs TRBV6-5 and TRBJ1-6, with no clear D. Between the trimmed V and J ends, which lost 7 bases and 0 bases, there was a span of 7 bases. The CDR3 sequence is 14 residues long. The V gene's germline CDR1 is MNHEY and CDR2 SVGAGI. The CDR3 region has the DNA TGTGCCAGCACCGAGAGCTCCTATAATTCACCCCTCCACTTT. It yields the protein CASTESSYNSPLHF.

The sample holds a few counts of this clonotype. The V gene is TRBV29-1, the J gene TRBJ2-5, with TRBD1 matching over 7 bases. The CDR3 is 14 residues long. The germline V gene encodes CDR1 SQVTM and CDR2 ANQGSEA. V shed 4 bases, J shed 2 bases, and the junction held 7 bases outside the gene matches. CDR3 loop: CSVGDTGQQETQYF. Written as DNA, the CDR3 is TGCAGCGTTGGGGATACGGGACAGCAAGAGACCCAGTACTTC.

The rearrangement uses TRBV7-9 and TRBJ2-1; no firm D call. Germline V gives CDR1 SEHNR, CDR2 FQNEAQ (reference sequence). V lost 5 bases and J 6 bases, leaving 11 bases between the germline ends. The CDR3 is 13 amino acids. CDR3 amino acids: CASSESRSNEQFF. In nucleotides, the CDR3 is TGTGCCAGCAGCGAATCGAGGTCCAATGAGCAGTTCTTC.

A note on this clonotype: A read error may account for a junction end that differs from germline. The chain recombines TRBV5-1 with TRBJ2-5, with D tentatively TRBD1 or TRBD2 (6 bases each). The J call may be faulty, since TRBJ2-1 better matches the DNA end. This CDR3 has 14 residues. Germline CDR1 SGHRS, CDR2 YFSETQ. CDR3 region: CANSLRGAYNEQFF. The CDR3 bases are TGCGCCAACAGCTTGAGGGGGGCTTACAATGAGCAGTTCTTC.

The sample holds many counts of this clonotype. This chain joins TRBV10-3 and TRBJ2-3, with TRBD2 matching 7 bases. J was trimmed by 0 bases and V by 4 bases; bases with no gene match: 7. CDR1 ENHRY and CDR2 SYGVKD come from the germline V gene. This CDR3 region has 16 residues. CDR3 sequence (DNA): TGTGCCATCAGTGGCGACGGGGGGTCTAGCACAGATACGCAGTATTTT. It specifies CAISGDGGSSTDTQYF.

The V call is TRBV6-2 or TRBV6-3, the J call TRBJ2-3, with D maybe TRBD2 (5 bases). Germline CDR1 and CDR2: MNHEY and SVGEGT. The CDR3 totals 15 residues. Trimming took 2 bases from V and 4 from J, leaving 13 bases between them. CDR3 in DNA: TGTGCCAGCAGTTACAGCGTAACTAGGGCAGATACGCAGTATTTT. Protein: CASSYSVTRADTQYF.

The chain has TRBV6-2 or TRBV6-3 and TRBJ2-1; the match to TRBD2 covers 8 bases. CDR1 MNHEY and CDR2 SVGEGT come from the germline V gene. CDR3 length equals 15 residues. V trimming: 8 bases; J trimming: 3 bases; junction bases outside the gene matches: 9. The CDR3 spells CASGERAGGYNEQFF. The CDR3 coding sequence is TGTGCCAGCGGGGAGCGGGCGGGAGGCTACAATGAGCAGTTCTTC.

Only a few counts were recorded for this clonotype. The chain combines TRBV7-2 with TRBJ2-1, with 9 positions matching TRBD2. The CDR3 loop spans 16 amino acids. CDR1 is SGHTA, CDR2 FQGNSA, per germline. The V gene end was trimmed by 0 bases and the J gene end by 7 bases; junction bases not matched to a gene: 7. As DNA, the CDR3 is TGTGCCAGCAGCTTAGCGCTTAGCGGGAGTTTGAATGAGCAGTTCTTC. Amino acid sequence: CASSLALSGSLNEQFF.

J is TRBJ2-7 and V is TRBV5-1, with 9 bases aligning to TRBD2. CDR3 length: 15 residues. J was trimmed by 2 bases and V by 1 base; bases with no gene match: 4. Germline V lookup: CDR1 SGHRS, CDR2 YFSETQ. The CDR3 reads CASSLFPSGTYEQYF. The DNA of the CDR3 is TGCGCCAGCAGCTTGTTCCCTAGCGGGACCTACGAGCAGTACTTC.

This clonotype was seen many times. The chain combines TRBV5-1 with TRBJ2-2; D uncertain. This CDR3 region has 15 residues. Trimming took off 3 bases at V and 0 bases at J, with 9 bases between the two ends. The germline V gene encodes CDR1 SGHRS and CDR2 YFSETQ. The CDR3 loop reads CASSSGLANTGELFF. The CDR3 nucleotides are TGCGCCAGCAGCTCGGGCCTAGCGAACACCGGGGAGCTGTTTTTT.

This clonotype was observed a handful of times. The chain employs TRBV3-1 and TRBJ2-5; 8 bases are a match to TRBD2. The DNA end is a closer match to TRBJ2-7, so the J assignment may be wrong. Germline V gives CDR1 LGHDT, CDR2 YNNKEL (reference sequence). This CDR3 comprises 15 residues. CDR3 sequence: CASSPGVAGYYEQYF. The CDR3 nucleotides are TGTGCCAGCAGCCCAGGCGTAGCGGGATACTACGAGCAGTACTTC.

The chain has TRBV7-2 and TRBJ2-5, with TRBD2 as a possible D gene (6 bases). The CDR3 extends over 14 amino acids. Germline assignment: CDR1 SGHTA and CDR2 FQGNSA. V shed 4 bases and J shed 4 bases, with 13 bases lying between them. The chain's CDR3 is CASSWDGSPETQYF. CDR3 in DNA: TGTGCCAGCAGCTGGGACGGGAGTCCAGAGACCCAGTACTTC.

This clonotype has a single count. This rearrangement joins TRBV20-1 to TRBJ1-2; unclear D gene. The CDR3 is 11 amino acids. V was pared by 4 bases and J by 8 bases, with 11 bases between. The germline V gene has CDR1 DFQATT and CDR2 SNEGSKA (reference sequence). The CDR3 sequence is CSANHGRGYTF. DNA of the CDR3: TGCAGTGCTAACCATGGCCGGGGCTACACCTTC.

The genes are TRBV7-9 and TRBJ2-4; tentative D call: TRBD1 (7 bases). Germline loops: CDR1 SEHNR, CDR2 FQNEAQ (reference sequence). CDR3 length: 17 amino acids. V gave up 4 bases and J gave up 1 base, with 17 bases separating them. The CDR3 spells CASSSRGDSSAKNIQYF. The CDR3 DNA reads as TGTGCCAGCAGCTCTCGCGGGGACAGTTCGGCCAAAAACATTCAGTACTTC. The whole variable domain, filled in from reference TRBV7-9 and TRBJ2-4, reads DTGVSQNPRHKITKRGQNVTFRCDPISEHNRLYWYRQTLGQGPEFLTYFQNEAQLEKSRLLSDRFSAERPKGSFSTLEIQRTEQGDSAMYLCASSSRGDSSAKNIQYFGAGTRLSVL.

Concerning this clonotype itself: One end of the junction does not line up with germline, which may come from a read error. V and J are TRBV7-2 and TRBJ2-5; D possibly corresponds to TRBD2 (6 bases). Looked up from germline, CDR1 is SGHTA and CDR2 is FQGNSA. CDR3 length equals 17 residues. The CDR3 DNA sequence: TGTGCCGGCAGCCGTCGGGGCGGAGGACTAACGAGGGAGACCCAGTACTTC. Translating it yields CAGSRRGGGLTRETQYF.

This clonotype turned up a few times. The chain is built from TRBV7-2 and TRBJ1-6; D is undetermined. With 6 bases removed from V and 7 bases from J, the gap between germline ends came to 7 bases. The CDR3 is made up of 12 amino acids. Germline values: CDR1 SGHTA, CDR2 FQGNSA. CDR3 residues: CASSHLNSPLHF. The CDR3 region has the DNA TGTGCCAGCAGTCACTTGAATTCACCCCTCCACTTT.

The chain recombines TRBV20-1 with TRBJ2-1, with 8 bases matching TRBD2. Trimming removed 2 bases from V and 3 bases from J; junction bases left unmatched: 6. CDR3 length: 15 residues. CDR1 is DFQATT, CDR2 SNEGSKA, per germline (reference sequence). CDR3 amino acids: CSARPAGVSYNEQFF. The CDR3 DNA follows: TGCAGTGCTAGACCAGCGGGAGTTAGCTACAATGAGCAGTTCTTC.

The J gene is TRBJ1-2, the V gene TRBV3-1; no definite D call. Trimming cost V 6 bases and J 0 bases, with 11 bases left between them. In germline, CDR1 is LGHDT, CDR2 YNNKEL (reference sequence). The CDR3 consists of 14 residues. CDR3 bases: TGTGCCAGCAGTTCCTGGGTAGCTAACTATGGCTACACCTTC. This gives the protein CASSSWVANYGYTF.

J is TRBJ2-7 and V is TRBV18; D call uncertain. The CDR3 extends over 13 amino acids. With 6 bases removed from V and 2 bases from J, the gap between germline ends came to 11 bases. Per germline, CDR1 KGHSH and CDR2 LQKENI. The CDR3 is CASSSRNPYEQYF. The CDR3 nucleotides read TGTGCCAGCTCCTCGAGGAACCCCTACGAGCAGTACTTC.

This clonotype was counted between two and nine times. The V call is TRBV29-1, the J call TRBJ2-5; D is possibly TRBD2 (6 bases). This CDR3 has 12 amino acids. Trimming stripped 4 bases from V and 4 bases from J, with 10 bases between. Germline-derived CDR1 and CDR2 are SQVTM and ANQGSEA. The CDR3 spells CSVGSGAETQYF. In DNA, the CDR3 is TGCAGCGTTGGTAGCGGCGCAGAGACCCAGTACTTC.

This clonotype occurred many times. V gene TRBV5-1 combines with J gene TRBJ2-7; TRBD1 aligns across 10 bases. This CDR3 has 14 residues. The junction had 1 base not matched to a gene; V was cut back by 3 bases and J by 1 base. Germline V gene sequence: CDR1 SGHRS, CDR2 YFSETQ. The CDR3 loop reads CASSSGQGSYEQYF. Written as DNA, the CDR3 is TGCGCCAGCAGCTCGGGACAGGGGTCCTACGAGCAGTACTTC.

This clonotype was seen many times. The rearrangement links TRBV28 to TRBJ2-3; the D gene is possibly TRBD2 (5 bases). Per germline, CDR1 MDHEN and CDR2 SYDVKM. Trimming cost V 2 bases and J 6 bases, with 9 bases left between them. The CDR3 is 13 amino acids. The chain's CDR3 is CASSLPGVDTQYF. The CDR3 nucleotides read TGTGCCAGCAGTTTACCCGGGGTCGATACGCAGTATTTT.

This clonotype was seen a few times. CDR3 protein: CASRRGSGTEAFF. In DNA form, the CDR3 reads TGTGCCAGCCGAAGGGGGTCAGGCACTGAAGCTTTCTTT. The chain joins TRBV27 to TRBJ1-1, with TRBD1 as a possible D gene (6 bases). CDR1 MNHEY and CDR2 SMNVEV come from the germline V gene (reference sequence). This CDR3 is 13 amino acids long. Trimming cost V 8 bases and J 4 bases, with 14 bases left between them.

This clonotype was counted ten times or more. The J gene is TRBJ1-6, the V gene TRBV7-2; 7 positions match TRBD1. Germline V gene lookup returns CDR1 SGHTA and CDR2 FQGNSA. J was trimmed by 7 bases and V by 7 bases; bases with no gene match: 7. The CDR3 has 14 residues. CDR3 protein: CASKQTGSNSPLHF. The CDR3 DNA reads TGTGCCAGCAAGCAGACAGGGTCAAATTCACCCCTCCACTTT.